Shown below are 21 T cell receptor beta chains from a single sample sequenced in a study of T cell repertoires in cytomegalovirus infection. No cognate antigen is known for these TCRs. TCRdb used MiXCR to reprocess the reads, holding one entry per CDR3 protein. This sample has roughly 570,000 distinct CDR3 sequences, with around 40% found just once. This sample comprised cultured PBMCs, obtained from culture after CMV antigen stimulation. The receptor source for this set is a human donor in good health (CMV status not recorded). Some clones in this sample may be carry-over from other donors' samples.

The chain recombines TRBV6-2 or TRBV6-3 with TRBJ2-7, with D maybe TRBD1 (7 bases). Per the germline V gene, CDR1 is MNHEY and CDR2 is SVGEGT. This CDR3 has 13 amino acids. The V end lost 7 bases, the J end lost 7 bases, and 17 bases lay between the germline ends. The CDR3 spells CASTRGAVGEQYF. For the CDR3, the DNA is TGTGCCAGCACCAGGGGGGCCGTCGGGGAGCAGTACTTC.

The gene calls are TRBV7-6 and TRBJ2-1; D gene ambiguous. CDR3 length: 17 amino acids. Germline V gene sequence: CDR1 SGHVS, CDR2 FNYEAQ. The germline V and J ends were trimmed by 3 bases and 7 bases, with 22 bases remaining between them. CDR3 sequence: CASSFWGLDGFGNEQFF. CDR3 DNA: TGTGCCAGCAGCTTCTGGGGTCTCGACGGATTCGGGAATGAGCAGTTCTTC.

This chain connects TRBV5-1 to TRBJ2-2; 7 bases align to TRBD2. This CDR3 is built from 16 residues. Looked up from germline, CDR1 is SGHRS and CDR2 is YFSETQ. V lost 1 base and J lost 7; bases outside the gene matches: 10. DNA of the CDR3: TGCGCCAGCAGCTTGAGCCCACCGGGCGGGGGCGGGGAGCTGTTTTTT. It yields the protein CASSLSPPGGGGELFF. Looking up the rest from reference TRBV5-1 and TRBJ2-2 gives the full variable domain: KAGVTQTPRYLIKTRGQQVTLSCSPISGHRSVSWYQQTPGQGLQFLFEYFSETQRNKGNFPGRFSGRQFSNSRSEMNVSTLELGDSALYLCASSLSPPGGGGELFFGEGSRLTVL.

In regard to this clonotype: Relative to the germline gene, one junction end is altered; a read error may explain this. V and J are TRBV5-3 and TRBJ1-1, with D unresolved. TRBV5-3 is designated an ORF whose function remains uncertain. This CDR3 has 13 residues. As DNA, the CDR3 is TGTGCCAGCAGCTTGATTGGAGACACTGAAGCTTTCTTT. Its translation: CASSLIGDTEAFF.

This clonotype was detected only a few times. The rearrangement uses TRBV11-2 and TRBJ2-7, with TRBD2 matching over 15 bases. Per the germline V gene, CDR1 is SGHAT and CDR2 is FQNNGV. The CDR3 contains 18 residues. Losses at the gene ends were 4 bases for V and 2 bases for J; bases not matched to a gene: 9. The CDR3: CASSSTGTSGRIAYEQYF. In DNA, the CDR3 is TGTGCCAGCAGCTCAACCGGGACTAGCGGGAGGATCGCCTACGAGCAGTACTTC.

V gene TRBV28 combines with J gene TRBJ2-1; TRBD2 matches at 10 bases. The CDR3 has 15 residues. Germline assignment: CDR1 MDHEN and CDR2 SYDVKM. With V trimmed by 5 bases and J by 4 bases, 5 bases remained unmatched. CDR3 sequence (DNA): TGTGCCAGCAGTGGAGCGGGAGGGGGATACAATGAGCAGTTCTTC. This gives the protein CASSGAGGGYNEQFF.

This chain uses TRBV19 with TRBJ2-3, with D possibly being TRBD2 (6 bases). The CDR3 length is 16 residues. Germline CDR1 is LNHDA and CDR2 is SQIVND (reference sequence). V lost 3 bases and J lost 0, with 13 bases in between. The CDR3: CASSMLLAVSTDTQYF. The DNA of the CDR3 is TGTGCCAGTAGTATGTTACTAGCTGTGAGCACAGATACGCAGTATTTT.

The chain uses TRBV4-1 and TRBJ1-4; D unresolved. Per germline, CDR1 MGHRA and CDR2 YSYEKL. V lost 4 bases, J lost 5 bases, and 17 bases lay in between. The CDR3 loop spans 16 amino acids. CDR3 sequence reads: CASSLLPQTKNEKLFF. The DNA for the CDR3 is TGCGCCAGCAGCCTCCTGCCCCAGACGAAAAATGAAAAACTGTTTTTT.

J is TRBJ2-4 and V is TRBV7-9; possibly TRBD1 for D (5 bases). Trimming took off 5 bases at V and 8 bases at J, with 16 bases between the two ends. The germline CDR1 and CDR2 sequences are SEHNR and FQNEAQ (reference sequence). The CDR3 consists of 14 residues. The CDR3 here is CASSDGQGYDIQYF. DNA of the CDR3: TGTGCCAGCAGCGATGGGCAGGGATACGACATTCAGTACTTC.

CDR3 residues: CASSPLGRQETQYF. Here the CDR3 DNA reads TGCGCCAGCAGCCCCTTGGGCAGGCAAGAGACCCAGTACTTC. V and J are TRBV5-1 and TRBJ2-5; no firm D call. Germline CDR1 and CDR2: SGHRS and YFSETQ. The V end was cut by 4 bases, the J end by 2 bases, with 12 bases between. CDR3 length equals 14 residues. Drawing the rest from reference TRBV5-1 and TRBJ2-5, the complete variable domain is KAGVTQTPRYLIKTRGQQVTLSCSPISGHRSVSWYQQTPGQGLQFLFEYFSETQRNKGNFPGRFSGRQFSNSRSEMNVSTLELGDSALYLCASSPLGRQETQYFGPGTRLLVL.

This clonotype was seen at least ten times. The J gene is TRBJ2-7, the V gene TRBV18; tentative D call: TRBD1 (6 bases). CDR1 is KGHSH and CDR2 is LQKENI in the germline V gene. This CDR3 region has 15 residues. The V end was cut by 0 bases, the J end by 3 bases, with 12 bases between. CDR3 sequence: CASSPPGRGDYEQYF. The CDR3 DNA follows: TGTGCCAGCTCACCACCCGGCAGGGGAGACTACGAGCAGTACTTC.

The chain has TRBV7-2 and TRBJ2-2; D unclear. Germline-derived CDR1 and CDR2 are SGHTA and FQGNSA. This CDR3 has 12 residues. Trimming took off 4 bases at V and 7 bases at J, with 7 bases between the two ends. The CDR3 DNA follows: TGTGCCAGCAGCTCCCGCTACGGGGAGCTGTTTTTT. Translation: CASSSRYGELFF. The full variable domain, its missing parts supplied by reference TRBV7-2 and TRBJ2-2, is GAGVSQSPSNKVTEKGKDVELRCDPISGHTALYWYRQSLGQGLEFLIYFQGNSAPDKSGLPSDRFSAERTGGSVSTLTIQRTQQEDSAVYLCASSSRYGELFFGEGSRLTVL.

This clonotype was picked up a small number of times. The chain has TRBV7-9 and TRBJ2-7; 9 bases fit TRBD1. CDR3 size: 17 residues. J lost 6 bases, V lost 5 bases, and 17 bases had no gene match. Germline lookup yields CDR1 SEHNR and CDR2 FQNEAQ (reference sequence). The CDR3 bases are TGTGCCAGCAGCCCCCCCCCAGACAGGGGGGGATCGAGCGAGCAGTACTTC. It encodes CASSPPPDRGGSSEQYF.

The genes are TRBV7-2 and TRBJ1-1, with a weak D call TRBD1 (5 bases). Germline assignment: CDR1 SGHTA and CDR2 FQGNSA. Trimming shortened V by 2 bases and J by 4 bases, and 11 bases separated the two germline ends. The CDR3 runs to 14 residues. CDR3 nucleotides: TGTGCCAGCAGCTTATCGGGGGAGGGCACTGAAGCTTTCTTT. Residues: CASSLSGEGTEAFF.

This chain connects TRBV5-1 to TRBJ1-1, with 11 bases that match TRBD1. The CDR3 consists of 15 residues. Losses at the gene ends were 4 bases for V and 4 bases for J; bases not matched to a gene: 6. Per germline, CDR1 SGHRS and CDR2 YFSETQ. This CDR3 reads CASSPGQGEFTEAFF. Written as DNA, the CDR3 is TGCGCCAGCAGCCCGGGACAGGGGGAGTTCACTGAAGCTTTCTTT.

This chain joins TRBV19 and TRBJ2-5; 7 positions match TRBD1. From germline, CDR1 is LNHDA and CDR2 SQIVND (reference sequence). This CDR3 is 14 amino acids long. V lost 5 bases to trimming and J lost 4 bases; unmatched junction nucleotides: 7. The CDR3 protein is CASSPVDRPETQYF. Written as DNA, the CDR3 is TGTGCCAGTAGTCCTGTGGACAGGCCAGAGACCCAGTACTTC.

This clonotype has a handful of counts. V is TRBV7-2 and J is TRBJ2-2; a possible D gene is TRBD1 (5 bases). The CDR3 covers 15 residues. CDR1 and CDR2 (germline): SGHTA, FQGNSA. V was trimmed by 7 bases and J by 4 bases, leaving 16 bases between them. The CDR3 nucleotides are TGTGCCAGCACCCTCCTGGGGCCGCTCACCGGGGAGCTGTTTTTT. Its protein product is CASTLLGPLTGELFF. Filled out from reference TRBV7-2 and TRBJ2-2, the complete variable domain reads GAGVSQSPSNKVTEKGKDVELRCDPISGHTALYWYRQSLGQGLEFLIYFQGNSAPDKSGLPSDRFSAERTGGSVSTLTIQRTQQEDSAVYLCASTLLGPLTGELFFGEGSRLTVL.

This clonotype appeared a few times. CDR3 amino acids: CASSTTTVLAGYNEQFF. The CDR3 DNA follows: TGTGCCAGTAGTACCACAACCGTGCTAGCAGGCTACAATGAGCAGTTCTTC. The rearrangement links TRBV19 to TRBJ2-1; TRBD2 is a possible D gene (5 bases). CDR1 and CDR2 from the germline V gene are LNHDA and SQIVND (reference sequence). The length of the CDR3 is 17 residues. V shed 4 bases and J shed 3 bases, with 19 bases lying between them.

This rearrangement joins TRBV7-2 to TRBJ2-1, with D uncertain. The CDR3 runs 14 residues. Trimming left V 5 bases short and J 8 bases short, with 16 bases between. Germline values: CDR1 SGHTA, CDR2 FQGNSA. The CDR3 loop reads CASSRPPRLHEQFF. The CDR3 DNA follows: TGTGCCAGCAGCCGCCCCCCTAGGTTACATGAGCAGTTCTTC. Using reference TRBV7-2 and TRBJ2-1 for the parts outside the CDR3, the full variable domain is GAGVSQSPSNKVTEKGKDVELRCDPISGHTALYWYRQSLGQGLEFLIYFQGNSAPDKSGLPSDRFSAERTGGSVSTLTIQRTQQEDSAVYLCASSRPPRLHEQFFGPGTRLTVL.

The V call is TRBV11-2, the J call TRBJ2-5; the D gene is possibly TRBD1 (5 bases). This CDR3 comprises 13 residues. The germline V gene has CDR1 SGHAT and CDR2 FQNNGV. The V gene lost 5 bases and the J gene lost 2 bases, with 9 bases spanning the gap. DNA for the CDR3: TGTGCCAGCAGCCAAGGGGTGCAAGAGACCCAGTACTTC. Translation gives CASSQGVQETQYF.

The rearrangement uses TRBV6-5 and TRBJ1-6; D is uncertain. In germline, CDR1 is MNHEY, CDR2 SVGAGI. The V end was cut by 6 bases, the J end by 7 bases, with 16 bases between. The CDR3 runs to 15 residues. In DNA, the CDR3 is TGTGCCAGCAGCCCTCTGGGAGGGCGGAATTCACCCCTCCACTTT. It translates to CASSPLGGRNSPLHF.